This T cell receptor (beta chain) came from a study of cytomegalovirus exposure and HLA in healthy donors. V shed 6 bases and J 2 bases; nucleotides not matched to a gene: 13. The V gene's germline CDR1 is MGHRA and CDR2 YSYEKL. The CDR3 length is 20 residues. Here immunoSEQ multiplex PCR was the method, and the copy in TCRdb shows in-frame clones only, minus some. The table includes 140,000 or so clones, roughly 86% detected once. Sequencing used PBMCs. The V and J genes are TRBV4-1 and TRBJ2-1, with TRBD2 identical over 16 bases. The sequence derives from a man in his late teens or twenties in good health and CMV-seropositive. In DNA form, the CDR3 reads TGCGCCAGCAGTCCTAAAGCCGGGACTAGCGGGGGGGCAGCCTACAATGAGCAGTTCTTC. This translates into CASSPKAGTSGGAAYNEQFF.